The T cell receptor beta chain described here comes from a study of PD-L1 blockade in urothelial cancer (dated 2017 in TCRdb). General notes on the study: All patients started therapy in about 2014 and received atezolizumab 1,200 mg intravenously every 3 weeks. About 85% of the roughly 29 patients were identified as males with urothelial cancer of bladder origin, and a prior smoking history was reported by 18 of 29 patients. Blood samples gave median yields of roughly 150,000 T cells and over 80,000 unique TCRs, along with a median clonality of approximately 0.08. Pretreatment blood TCR-seq was available for twenty-nine patients, at least one posttreatment blood collection was obtained for 25 or so patients, and tumor TCR-seq was available for 25 or so patients. An ECOG performance status of 0 or 1 was recorded for the patients, and 0 to 3 prior chemotherapy regimens had been received by the patients. Pretreatment tumor samples and matched peripheral blood, collected serially before and after atezolizumab treatment, underwent TCR sequencing. In the same patients, whole exome sequencing and RNA sequencing of pretreatment tumors were performed in addition to TCR sequencing. An exploratory multi-omic analysis was conducted of the somatic, immune and clinical correlates of response to PD-L1 blockade with atezolizumab in urothelial cancer. Durable clinical benefit was defined as a progression-free survival longer than 6 months, and TCR features were additionally tested against progression-free survival and overall survival. Durable clinical benefit was achieved by nine patients and was not achieved by 20 patients. Blood samples were analyzed 3 weeks after the start of treatment (second dose) and 6 weeks after the start of treatment.

Trimming removed 0 bases from V and 3 bases from J; the gene matches leave 11 bases unexplained. CDR1 and CDR2 were assigned from the germline V gene as SQVTM and ANQGSEA. The CDR3 covers 17 residues, taking in both the cysteine and the phenylalanine. The entry retains the CDR3 DNA only, 51 bases that are in frame from base 1. Broad study findings and their caveats: Because the sample size was small (n of about 31) and many of the analyses were exploratory, the results are meant to be hypothesis-generating. Improved progression-free and overall survival was found to be associated with pretreatment peripheral blood TCR clonality below the median. At 3 weeks after the start of treatment, tumor-associated TCR clones in peripheral blood had expanded more in patients with durable benefit (n of about 20, p = 0.022).

The cohort included some 30 patients with locally advanced or metastatic urothelial carcinoma who were treated at Memorial Sloan Kettering on a trial protocol. Peripheral blood mononuclear cells were collected from each patient pretreatment and during treatment, giving between 1 and 8 total time points per patient. The Qiagen DNeasy Blood extraction kit was used to purify genomic DNA from total PBMCs and from tumor samples. Collected pretreatment and during treatment, PBMCs were isolated and stored as previously described. This clone is a singleton in its sample. There is no known antigen for this receptor. Base-call qualities are not available, and no considerably larger clone is one nucleotide away. Synthetic TCR analog templates were spiked into each PCR so that absolute template abundance could be estimated from read counts. TCRbeta CDR3 regions were amplified from genomic DNA with bias-controlled V and J gene primers using the immunoSEQ assay. Sequencing of rearranged TCRbeta segments was done at approximately 20X coverage. Regarding the original processing steps: Sequencing errors were corrected by clustering and CDR3s were annotated against IMGT to assign V, D and J genes. Only productive TCRbeta rearrangements were used in downstream analyses, excluding out-of-frame or stop-codon sequences. Clonality was calculated as one minus the Shannon entropy normalized by the log of the number of unique productive sequences. Clones differing between time points or between blood and tumor were identified by Fisher's exact test with Benjamini-Hochberg correction at adjusted p below 0.01. This immuneACCESS table, as held by TCRdb, lists in-frame sequences with V and J called but not all clones. Of the missing ones, under half trace to an unresolved V gene in checked studies; the others have no known cause. V, J and clone size reflect that table, while D and trimming were determined from the DNA. The sample has approximately 100,000 clones on record, roughly nine tenths of them singletons. Of the sample, 0.8% to 1% is held by the ten largest clones.

The sequences come from PBMCs, collected around atezolizumab (anti-PD-L1) treatment. The V and J segments used are TRBV29-1 and TRBJ2-1, and 7 junction bases match TRBD2. The sequence was obtained from a woman aged 80 or over with urothelial cancer. The sequenced DNA: TGCAGCGTTGAAGATCCGTTAGGGAGGGCCCGCTACAATGAGCAGTTCTTC. This yields the protein CSVEDPLGRARYNEQFF.